The 32 T cell receptor beta chains listed next were all sequenced from one sample in a study of early T cells in non-severe SARS-CoV-2 infection. TCRdb fed the 5' RACE reads into MiXCR, producing one record per CDR3 protein. Of about 50,000 distinct CDR3 sequences listed, around 6% are singletons. Sequenced material: whole blood, taken at baseline. These receptors were taken from an adult who was a healthcare worker with PCR-confirmed SARS-CoV-2 infection or an uninfected control (not recorded which).

This clonotype was seen repeatedly, ten times or more. This rearrangement joins TRBV20-1 to TRBJ2-5; D remains ambiguous. V lost 5 bases to trimming and J lost 5 bases, with 15 bases between them. The CDR3 length is 13 residues. Germline CDR1 DFQATT, CDR2 SNEGSKA (reference sequence). The CDR3 region is CSAVDHPSETQYF. CDR3 in DNA: TGCAGTGCTGTGGATCACCCCTCGGAGACCCAGTACTTC.

This clonotype was recorded many times. The chain recombines TRBV12-3 or TRBV12-4 with TRBJ2-3; the D is unclear. CDR3 size: 14 residues. V lost 7 bases and J lost 1, with 12 bases in between. The CDR3 DNA is TGTGCCAGCACTAACCGTAAACGCACAGATACGCAGTATTTT. As protein: CASTNRKRTDTQYF.

J is TRBJ2-6 and V is TRBV19; D call uncertain. V was pared by 3 bases and J by 0 bases, with 9 bases between. Germline V CDR1 and CDR2: LNHDA, SQIVND (reference sequence). The CDR3 is 16 amino acids. As DNA, the CDR3 is TGTGCCAGTAGTATTCCAGCCCTCTCTGGGGCCAACGTCCTGACTTTC. Its protein product is CASSIPALSGANVLTF.

This clonotype was found many times. The chain has TRBV25-1 and TRBJ1-1; the D is unclear. The germline V gene encodes CDR1 MGHDK and CDR2 SYGVNS. The CDR3 length is 15 residues. V was shortened by 8 bases and J by 0 bases, with 16 bases between the two germline ends. CDR3 DNA: TGTGCCAGCCTTCGAGACCTAGGCCTGAACACTGAAGCTTTCTTT. This sequence encodes CASLRDLGLNTEAFF.

This clonotype was seen at least ten times. The chain has TRBV10-2 and TRBJ1-5; TRBD1 matches 7 bases. The CDR3 length is 13 residues. The V gene's germline CDR1 is WSHSY and CDR2 SAAADI. The V gene end was trimmed by 5 bases and the J gene end by 7 bases; junction bases not matched to a gene: 5. The CDR3 here is CASSPDRVQPQHF. DNA for the CDR3: TGCGCCAGCAGTCCCGACAGGGTACAGCCCCAGCATTTT.

This chain links TRBV11-3 with TRBJ1-6; D ambiguous. The CDR3 runs to 14 residues. V was clipped by 2 bases and J by 7 bases, with 9 bases between them. CDR1 is SGHNT and CDR2 is YENEEA in the germline V gene. The CDR3 spells CASSLIPGNSPLHF. The CDR3 DNA sequence: TGTGCCAGCAGCTTAATCCCCGGAAATTCACCCCTCCACTTT.

The table lists this clonotype with a few counts. The chain recombines TRBV13 with TRBJ1-2; 7 bases are a match to TRBD1. Trimming cost V 0 bases and J 7 bases; bases outside gene matches: 8. The CDR3 loop spans 15 amino acids. From germline, CDR1 is PRHDT and CDR2 FYEKMQ (reference sequence). The CDR3 loop is CASSLGQGQLFGYTF. The CDR3 coding sequence is TGTGCCAGCAGCTTAGGCCAGGGACAGCTATTTGGCTACACCTTC.

This clonotype has ten or more counts. The chain combines TRBV6-2 or TRBV6-3 with TRBJ1-2, with 7 nucleotides matching TRBD1. Germline CDR1 reads MNHEY; CDR2 reads SVGEGT. The V gene end was trimmed by 7 bases and the J gene end by 6 bases; junction bases not matched to a gene: 11. The CDR3 runs 14 residues. For the CDR3, the DNA is TGTGCCAGCACCCGTGACAGGGCGAGCGATGGCTACACCTTC. It encodes CASTRDRASDGYTF.

This clonotype was recorded many times. V and J are TRBV19 and TRBJ1-5; 7 bases match TRBD1. V dropped 4 bases and J dropped 5; count of bases not matched to a gene: 8. Germline V gives CDR1 LNHDA, CDR2 SQIVND (reference sequence). The CDR3 is 15 amino acids. The CDR3: CASSSGRGEYQPQHF. The DNA for the CDR3 is TGTGCCAGTAGTAGTGGCAGGGGGGAGTATCAGCCCCAGCATTTT. Based on the CDR3 plus reference TRBV19 and TRBJ1-5, the full variable domain is DGGITQSPKYLFRKEGQNVTLSCEQNLNHDAMYWYRQDPGQGLRLIYYSQIVNDFQKGDIAEGYSVSREKKESFPLTVTSAQKNPTAFYLCASSSGRGEYQPQHFGDGTRLSIL.

This chain connects TRBV12-3 or TRBV12-4 to TRBJ2-3; D is ambiguous. Trimming stripped 8 bases from V and 2 bases from J, with 11 bases between. This CDR3 has 13 amino acids. The CDR3 nucleotides read TGTGCCAGCGGCCCGCCGAACACAGATACGCAGTATTTT. Its translation is CASGPPNTDTQYF.

The table lists this clonotype with a few counts. The gene calls are TRBV5-4 and TRBJ2-3, with TRBD2 matching over 7 bases. This CDR3 is built from 14 residues. Trimming cost V 4 bases and J 4 bases; bases outside gene matches: 6. CDR1 and CDR2 from the germline V gene are SGHNT and YYREEE (reference sequence). The CDR3 sequence is CASSQWRGSDTQYF. The CDR3, as DNA: TGTGCCAGCAGCCAGTGGCGGGGGTCAGATACGCAGTATTTT. Drawing the rest from reference TRBV5-4 and TRBJ2-3, the complete variable domain is ETGVTQSPTHLIKTRGQQVTLRCSSQSGHNTVSWYQQALGQGPQFIFQYYREEENGRGNFPPRFSGLQFPNYSSELNVNALELDDSALYLCASSQWRGSDTQYFGPGTRLTVL.

This clonotype was detected ten times or more. V gene TRBV27 combines with J gene TRBJ1-1; no reliable D call. Trimming took off 6 bases at V and 1 base at J, with 9 bases between the two ends. CDR1 is MNHEY and CDR2 is SMNVEV in the germline V gene (reference sequence). This CDR3 spans 13 amino acids. The CDR3 here is CASSQKGNTEAFF. In DNA form, the CDR3 reads TGTGCCAGCAGCCAGAAAGGGAACACTGAAGCTTTCTTT.

This clonotype was seen repeatedly, ten times or more. The gene calls are TRBV7-9 and TRBJ2-7, with no clear D. The CDR3 length is 16 residues. V was trimmed by 2 bases and J by 1 base, leaving 15 bases between them. Germline CDR1 and CDR2: SEHNR and FQNEAQ (reference sequence). In DNA, the CDR3 is TGTGCCAGCAGCTTACCGCAGAAGCTATTATCCTACGAGCAGTACTTC. The encoded protein is CASSLPQKLLSYEQYF.

With regard to this clonotype: An end of the junction differs from the germline gene, which may be a read error. This sequence joins TRBV27 and TRBJ2-1; D gene unclear. The CDR3 spans 17 residues. Looked up from germline, CDR1 is MNHEY and CDR2 is SMNVEV (reference sequence). The CDR3 bases are TGTGCCAGCAGTTTATCAGTCTCGGTAAACTCCTACAATGAGCATTTCTTC. This sequence encodes CASSLSVSVNSYNEHFF.

This clonotype appeared many times. The V call is TRBV19, the J call TRBJ2-7; D is unresolved. Between the trimmed V and J ends, which lost 4 bases and 2 bases, there was a span of 15 bases. Germline V lookup: CDR1 LNHDA, CDR2 SQIVND (reference sequence). The CDR3 sequence is 15 residues long. The CDR3 DNA reads TGTGCCAGTAGTACCTCGGCAGTTCCAACCTACGAGCAGTACTTC. Translating it yields CASSTSAVPTYEQYF.

This clonotype was detected only a few times. The chain combines TRBV6-5 with TRBJ2-3; tentatively, D is TRBD2 (6 bases). Trimming stripped 7 bases from V and 5 bases from J, with 16 bases between. CDR3 length: 14 residues. From germline, CDR1 is MNHEY and CDR2 SVGAGI. Here the CDR3 DNA reads TGTGCCAGCAAACCTAGCAACGGGGGAGATACGCAGTATTTT. Protein product: CASKPSNGGDTQYF.

This clonotype showed up just a few times. J is TRBJ2-7 and V is TRBV19; D gene unclear. The germline CDR1 and CDR2 sequences are LNHDA and SQIVND (reference sequence). CDR3 size: 12 residues. Trimming cost V 3 bases and J 6 bases, with 9 bases left between them. The CDR3 is CASSIGVGEQYF. CDR3 bases: TGTGCCAGTAGTATTGGGGTCGGCGAGCAGTACTTC.

The chain links TRBV7-9 to TRBJ1-2; weak D call: TRBD1 (5 bases). Trimming cost V 0 bases and J 9 bases, with 8 bases left between them. This CDR3 spans 12 amino acids. From germline, CDR1 is SEHNR and CDR2 FQNEAQ (reference sequence). The CDR3 sequence is CASSLAQGRYTF. The CDR3 DNA sequence: TGTGCCAGCAGCTTAGCCCAGGGACGCTACACCTTC.

V and J are TRBV20-1 and TRBJ2-7, with TRBD2 matching over 7 bases. Germline V lookup: CDR1 DFQATT, CDR2 SNEGSKA (reference sequence). The CDR3 consists of 13 residues. With 3 bases clipped from V and 3 bases from J, the junction kept 5 bases outside the gene matches. In DNA, the CDR3 is TGCAGTGCTAGTATGCCGGGGGGCTACGAGCAGTACTTC. This sequence encodes CSASMPGGYEQYF.

This clonotype was seen only a few times. This sequence joins TRBV12-3 or TRBV12-4 and TRBJ2-3; no reliable D call. This CDR3 region has 16 residues. V was trimmed by 5 bases and J by 4 bases, leaving 19 bases between them. CDR3 in amino acids: CASSKLPPTAPDTQYF. DNA for the CDR3: TGTGCCAGCAGTAAACTCCCCCCCACAGCTCCAGATACGCAGTATTTT.

There are many counts of this clonotype. This chain joins TRBV6-5 and TRBJ2-7, with 11 positions matching TRBD2. Germline loops: CDR1 MNHEY, CDR2 SVGAGI. This CDR3 contains 16 residues. Germline trimming cut 7 bases from V and 0 bases from J; bases unmatched to any gene: 8. In DNA form, the CDR3 reads TGTGCCAGCAATAGGAGGCTAGCGGGGGGCTCCTACGAGCAGTACTTC. This encodes CASNRRLAGGSYEQYF.

This clonotype came up many times. The gene calls are TRBV6-5 and TRBJ2-5; D remains ambiguous. Trimming took off 2 bases at V and 3 bases at J, with 13 bases between the two ends. Germline V CDR1 and CDR2: MNHEY, SVGAGI. The CDR3 extends over 15 amino acids. The DNA for the CDR3 is TGTGCCAGCAGTTACAACGAAGTGCCAGAAGAGACCCAGTACTTC. Translating it yields CASSYNEVPEETQYF.

This clonotype occurred many times. V and J are TRBV13 and TRBJ2-5; 7 bases map to TRBD1. The V segment lost 5 bases and the J segment 6 bases; nucleotides outside the gene matches: 15. The V gene's germline CDR1 is PRHDT and CDR2 FYEKMQ (reference sequence). This CDR3 has 16 residues. The chain's CDR3 is CASSPPKGQASKTQYF. CDR3 coding DNA: TGTGCCAGCAGCCCCCCCAAAGGACAGGCGTCCAAGACCCAGTACTTC.

V gene TRBV5-1 combines with J gene TRBJ2-7, with D uncertain. In germline, CDR1 is SGHRS, CDR2 YFSETQ. Deletions cut 4 bases from V and 4 bases from J, with 12 bases between. The CDR3 is 13 amino acids. CDR3 sequence reads: CASSPLDGYEQYF. As DNA, the CDR3 is TGCGCCAGCAGCCCCCTGGACGGGTACGAGCAGTACTTC.

V usage is TRBV7-2 and J usage is TRBJ2-3; the D call may be TRBD1 or TRBD2 (6 bases each). This CDR3 comprises 16 residues. Trimming shortened V by 4 bases and J by 0 bases, and 14 bases separated the two germline ends. Germline CDR1 SGHTA, CDR2 FQGNSA. CDR3 nucleotides: TGTGCCAGCAGCTGGAAGGGGGGACAAAGCACAGATACGCAGTATTTT. It yields the protein CASSWKGGQSTDTQYF.

This clonotype has more than one count but fewer than ten. The chain couples TRBV3-1 to TRBJ2-1; D is perhaps TRBD1 or TRBD2 (6 bases each). The CDR3 totals 12 residues. V was pared by 3 bases and J by 12 bases, with 12 bases between. Germline V gene sequence: CDR1 LGHDT, CDR2 YNNKEL (reference sequence). In nucleotides, the CDR3 is TGTGCCAGCAGCCAGCGAGGGGGGCCGCAGTTCTTC. Translating gives CASSQRGGPQFF.

This clonotype was recorded only once. J is TRBJ2-7 and V is TRBV7-9; D gene unclear. The CDR3 is 13 amino acids. Germline CDR1 is SEHNR and CDR2 is FQNEAQ (reference sequence). V was pared by 2 bases and J by 1 base, with 6 bases between. The CDR3 DNA sequence: TGTGCCAGCAGCTTACAGGTTTCCTACGAGCAGTACTTC. Amino acid sequence: CASSLQVSYEQYF.

Only a few counts were recorded for this clonotype. The chain employs TRBV6-2 or TRBV6-3 and TRBJ2-2; tentatively, D is TRBD1 (5 bases). Deletions cut 4 bases from V and 4 bases from J, with 19 bases between. Germline values: CDR1 MNHEY, CDR2 SVGEGT. The CDR3 contains 17 residues. CDR3 in DNA: TGTGCCAGCAGTTTGGTATCGAGTAGGACACTCACCGGGGAGCTGTTTTTT. Its protein product is CASSLVSSRTLTGELFF.

This clonotype was counted only a few times. The CDR3: CSARASAGGETEAFF. As DNA, the CDR3 is TGCAGTGCTAGAGCGTCGGCAGGCGGTGAAACTGAAGCTTTCTTT. This sequence joins TRBV20-1 and TRBJ1-1; D is uncertain. The germline V gene has CDR1 DFQATT and CDR2 SNEGSKA (reference sequence). This CDR3 region has 15 residues. V was cut by 1 base and J by 5 bases, with 17 bases left in between.

There are many counts of this clonotype. V and J are TRBV7-9 and TRBJ2-2, with TRBD1 identical over 9 bases. The CDR3 contains 18 residues. Germline assignment: CDR1 SEHNR and CDR2 FQNEAQ (reference sequence). With V trimmed by 1 base and J by 3 bases, 9 bases remained unmatched. CDR3 nucleotide sequence: TGTGCCAGCAGCTTAGTCGGGCGTTGGACAGGGGACACCGGGGAGCTGTTTTTT. Protein: CASSLVGRWTGDTGELFF.

This clonotype was recorded many times. The chain couples TRBV6-2 or TRBV6-3 to TRBJ2-7, with TRBD1 identical over 9 bases. Germline assignment: CDR1 MNHEY and CDR2 SVGEGT. V was pared by 7 bases and J by 1 base, with 8 bases of the junction left unmatched. This CDR3 has 15 amino acids. In DNA, the CDR3 is TGTGCCAGCACCCCCCACGGGACAGGGTCCTACGAGCAGTACTTC. This translates into CASTPHGTGSYEQYF.

This clonotype was detected a few times. The V and J genes are TRBV6-5 and TRBJ2-7; the D gene could be TRBD1 or TRBD2 (7 bases each). This CDR3 is 18 amino acids long. Germline loops: CDR1 MNHEY, CDR2 SVGAGI. V was clipped by 5 bases and J by 5 bases, with 28 bases between them. CDR3 in amino acids: CASSPPGGRGPIWNEQYF. The CDR3, as DNA: TGTGCCAGCAGTCCTCCCGGGGGGAGGGGGCCTATTTGGAACGAGCAGTACTTC.